A single TCR beta chain is shown here with its context. The V gene end was trimmed by 4 bases and the J gene end by 5 bases; junction bases not matched to a gene: 7. CDR3 length: 15 residues. CDR1 and CDR2 from the germline V gene are MNHEY and SVGAGI. As handled by the study authors: Amplification of reference gene primers was used by the study to estimate nucleated cell counts. Data came from immunoSEQ multiplex PCR; TCRdb stores just in-frame clones and leaves some out. V and J calls and clone size are those listed in that table; D and trimming were worked out from the DNA. The table lists 150,000 to 200,000 clones, over 75% of them singletons. The data were obtained in a study of blood T cell repertoires in COVID-19. On the study more broadly: Specimens from acute and convalescent COVID-19 originated in the United States, Italy and Spain. T cells, B-cell-depleted T cells, or PBMCs provided the cDNA or gDNA that served as material.

Input material: peripheral blood. The gene calls are TRBV6-5 and TRBJ1-5; 8 positions match TRBD1. This TCR was recovered from a man aged 70-80 years with active or convalescent COVID-19. CDR3 sequence (DNA): TGTGCCAGCAGTTTCCGACAGGGGACGGATCAGCCCCAGCATTTT. Protein: CASSFRQGTDQPQHF.